This T cell receptor (beta chain) originates from a study of shared clonotypes between healthy human individuals (dated by TCRdb to about 2020). Study-level background: A couple of women and three men aged 18 to 49 years were included in the cohort. For each donor, CD4 naive and CD4 memory were each given three plates, CD8 naive was given two plates, and CD8 memory was given one plate. Blood TCR repertoires of about 5 healthy adults were deeply sequenced to estimate repertoire size and the extent of clonotype sharing between individuals. Libraries were prepared and TCR repertoires were sequenced by different laboratories using diverse techniques, in order to increase sequencing depth and limit assay-specific biases. Each donor's leukapheresis produced roughly between about 0.9 and 9.5 billion PBMCs. Results the study describes overall, beyond this receptor: Compared with non-shared clonotypes, the clonotypes found in all four sorted-subset donors had higher generation probabilities. Sampling was limited to blood, and TCR repertoires in tissue likely differ from TCR repertoires in blood. Sharing across a few donors was observed for roughly 5.4% of naive CD4, 3% to 4% of naive CD8, 2% to 2.5% of memory CD4, and around 0.44% of memory CD8 clonotypes. Estimated clonotype richness was generally larger for naive than for memory subsets. Rarefaction of sorted-subset datasets indicated incomplete sequencing despite the large sequencing depth. Based on pairwise subsampling, the degree of clonotype sharing among donors was expected to be affected by sequencing depth. The small number of donors limited the genetic and exposure-history diversity represented.

As regards this clone: What this receptor recognizes is not known. Base-call qualities are not available, and no considerably larger clone is one nucleotide away.

From V the trimming removes 0 bases and from J it removes 3 bases, while the gene matches leave 5 bases of the junction unaccounted for. For CDR1 and CDR2, the germline V gene lists SGHRS and YFSETQ. From cysteine to phenylalanine, the CDR3 is 16 amino acids long. Only the CDR3 portion is preserved as DNA: 48 bases, with reading frame beginning at the first base. The donors were healthy, HIV-negative adults who had no recently reported acute infections or vaccinations. Every donor was a Caucasian adult living in Nashville, Tennessee, USA. CD4+ T cells were enriched by magnetic negative selection; naive cells were then positively selected on CD45RA, and the negative fraction formed the memory subset. Blood was obtained by leukapheresis, after which PBMCs were separated by Ficoll-Histopaque density gradient centrifugation and cryopreserved in liquid nitrogen vapor phase. Analytical flow cytometry was used to check the purity and quantity of every magnetically sorted T cell population. Genomic DNA was isolated from each sorted fraction and quantified by UV absorbance on a Nanodrop 2000c.

TCR CDR3 regions were amplified from genomic DNA by multiplex PCR using the deep immunoSEQ assay. For each cell subset, the extracted genomic DNA was distributed evenly across all wells of several immunoSEQ 96-well plates, and each plate served as one replicate. For sorted subsets, each replicate PCR was loaded with about 0.2 ug genomic DNA, equivalent to approximately 33,000 T cell genomes. The purified libraries were quantified using a Qubit 3.0 fluorometer, sized with a Bioanalyzer 2100, and then quantified again using the KAPA Library Quantification kit. Every immunoSEQ 96-well plate was sequenced on a separate single-read 150-cycle Illumina NextSeq 550 flow cell. The source study handled its data this way. Because the immunoSEQ output included only junctional sequences and no quality scores, the filtering could not be the same as the filtering used for full-length reads. To assign V/J genes and CDR3, sequences were annotated using PyIR, a Python wrapper for IgBLAST v1.9, with IMGT germline references. Reads were removed for weak V/J assignments (E-value above 1e-6), missing CDR3, stop codons, out-of-frame junctions, or ambiguous translated residues. V3J clonotypes were defined as sequences sharing an identical inferred V gene, J gene, and CDR3 amino acid sequence. To compute the percentage overlap between repertoires, the number of shared unique clonotypes was divided by the size of the smaller repertoire. Three approaches were used to assess repertoire richness: RTK rarefaction, the Chao1 estimator, and Recon v2.1 estimates of unobserved clonotypes. OLGA was used to compute generation probabilities for all TCRbeta clonotypes that the gDNA method yielded from a handful of donors. The table was pulled from immuneACCESS by TCRdb, which kept in-frame rearrangements only. Such tables lose some clones; where checked, under half of the loss comes from unresolved V genes, and the rest has no known cause. The DNA gave D and trimming, while V, J and clone size come from that table. This sample comprises about 1 million clones, about 75% of them detected only once. The ten largest clones capture approximately 1.5% of the sample.

Sequencing was carried out using memory CD4+ T cells sorted from blood. Sample cell subset or site, as interpreted from the label and publication: CD45RA-negative fraction. This TCR was recovered from a man between 18 and 29 years old in good health. In this chain, TRBV5-1 is recombined with TRBJ1-2; 10 central nucleotides agree with TRBD1. The nucleotides are TGCGCCAGCAGCTTGGGAACCGGGACAGGGGACTATGGCTACACCTTC. Translated, it reads CASSLGTGTGDYGYTF.